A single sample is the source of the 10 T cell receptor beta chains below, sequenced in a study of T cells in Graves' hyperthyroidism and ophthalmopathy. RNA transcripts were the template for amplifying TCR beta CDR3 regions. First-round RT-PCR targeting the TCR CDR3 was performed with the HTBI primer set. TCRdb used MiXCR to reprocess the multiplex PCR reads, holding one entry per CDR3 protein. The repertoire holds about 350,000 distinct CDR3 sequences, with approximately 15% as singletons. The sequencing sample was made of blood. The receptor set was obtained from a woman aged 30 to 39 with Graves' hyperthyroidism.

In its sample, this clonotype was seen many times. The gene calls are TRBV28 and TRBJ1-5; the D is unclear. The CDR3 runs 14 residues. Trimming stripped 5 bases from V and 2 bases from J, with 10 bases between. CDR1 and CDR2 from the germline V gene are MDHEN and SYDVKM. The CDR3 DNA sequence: TGTGCCAGCAGTCTAGACCTGGGCAATCAGCCCCAGCATTTT. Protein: CASSLDLGNQPQHF. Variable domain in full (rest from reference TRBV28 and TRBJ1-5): DVKVTQSSRYLVKRTGEKVFLECVQDMDHENMFWYRQDPGLGLRLIYFSYDVKMKEKGDIPEGYSVSREKKERFSLILESASTNQTSMYLCASSLDLGNQPQHFGDGTRLSIL.

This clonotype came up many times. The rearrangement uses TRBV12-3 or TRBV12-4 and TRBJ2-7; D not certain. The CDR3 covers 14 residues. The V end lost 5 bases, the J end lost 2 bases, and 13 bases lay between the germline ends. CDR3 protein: CASSHRLETYEQYF. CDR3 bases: TGTGCCAGCAGTCACCGACTGGAGACCTACGAGCAGTACTTC.

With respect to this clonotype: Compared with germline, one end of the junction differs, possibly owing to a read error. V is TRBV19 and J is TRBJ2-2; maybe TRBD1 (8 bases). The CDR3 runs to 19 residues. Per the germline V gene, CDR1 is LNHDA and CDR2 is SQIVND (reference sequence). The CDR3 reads CAGSSYRGDGQGGTGELFF. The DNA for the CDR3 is TGTGCCGGTAGTTCATACAGAGGTGACGGACAGGGAGGGACCGGGGAGCTGTTTTTT.

The CDR3 spells CASIIYGNTIYF. In DNA, the CDR3 is TGCGCCAGCATCATTTATGGAAACACCATATATTTT. This chain uses TRBV5-1 with TRBJ1-3; no clear D gene. V was clipped by 6 bases and J by 3 bases, with 7 bases between them. This CDR3 is built from 12 residues. Germline CDR1 SGHRS, CDR2 YFSETQ.

CDR3 sequence reads: CASGTGPNEQFF. Here the CDR3 DNA reads TGTGCCAGCGGGACAGGGCCGAATGAGCAGTTCTTC. The chain links TRBV9 to TRBJ2-1, with 9 bases that match TRBD1. CDR1 is SGDLS, CDR2 YYNGEE, per germline. The CDR3 length is 12 residues. J gave up 7 bases and V 7 bases, and 3 bases lay outside the gene matches.

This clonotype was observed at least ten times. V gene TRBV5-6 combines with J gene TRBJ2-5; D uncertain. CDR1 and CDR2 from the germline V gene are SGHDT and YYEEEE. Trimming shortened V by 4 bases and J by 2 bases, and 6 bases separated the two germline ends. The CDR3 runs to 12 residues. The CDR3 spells CASSVGQETQYF. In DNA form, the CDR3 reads TGTGCCAGCAGCGTAGGTCAAGAGACCCAGTACTTC.

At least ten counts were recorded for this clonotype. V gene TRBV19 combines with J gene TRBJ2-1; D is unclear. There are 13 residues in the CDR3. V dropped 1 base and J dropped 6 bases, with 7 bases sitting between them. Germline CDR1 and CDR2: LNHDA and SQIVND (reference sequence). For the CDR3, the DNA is TGTGCCAGTAGTATAGTTCCACGCAATGAGCAGTTCTTC. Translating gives CASSIVPRNEQFF.

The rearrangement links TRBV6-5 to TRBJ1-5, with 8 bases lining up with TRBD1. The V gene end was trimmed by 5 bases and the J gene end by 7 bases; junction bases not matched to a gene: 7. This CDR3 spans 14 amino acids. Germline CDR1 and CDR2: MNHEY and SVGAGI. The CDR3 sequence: CASSNGQGQQPQHF. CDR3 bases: TGTGCCAGCAGTAACGGACAGGGACAACAGCCCCAGCATTTT.

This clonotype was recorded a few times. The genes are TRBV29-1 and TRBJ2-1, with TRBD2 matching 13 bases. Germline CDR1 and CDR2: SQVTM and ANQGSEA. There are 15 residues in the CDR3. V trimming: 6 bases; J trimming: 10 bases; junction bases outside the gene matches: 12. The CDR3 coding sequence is TGCAGCGTGGATCCTACTAGCGGGAGGGCCGGGGAGCAGTTCTTC. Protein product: CSVDPTSGRAGEQFF.

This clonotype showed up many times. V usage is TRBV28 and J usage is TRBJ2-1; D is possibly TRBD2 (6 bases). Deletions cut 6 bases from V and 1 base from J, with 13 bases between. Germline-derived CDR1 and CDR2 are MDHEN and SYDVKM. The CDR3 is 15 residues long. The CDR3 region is CASRMAGMSYNEQFF. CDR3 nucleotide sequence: TGTGCCAGCAGGATGGCGGGGATGTCCTACAATGAGCAGTTCTTC.